This paragraph covers one T cell receptor beta chain sequence. Total RNA came from unfractionated whole blood. These data belong to a study of human T cells and chemical hapten exposure. V shed 2 bases and J shed 2 bases, with 6 bases lying between them. This CDR3 is 13 amino acids long. Individual cDNA molecules each carried unique molecular identifiers attached by the library. TCRdb passed the 5' RACE reads through MiXCR, listing each CDR3 protein once. The repertoire holds 110,000 or so distinct CDR3 sequences, around a fifth seen once, with 2.8% in the top ten. The sequence was obtained from a human donor in good health. The chain recombines TRBV12-3 or TRBV12-4 with TRBJ1-2; no reliable D call. The CDR3 reads CASSLTVNYGYTF. The CDR3 coding sequence is TGTGCCAGCAGTTTAACGGTGAACTATGGCTACACCTTC.